This TCR beta chain was retrieved from a study of blood T cell repertoires in COVID-19. Study as a whole: The study drew acute and convalescent COVID-19 samples from the United States, Italy and Spain. From T cells, B-cell-depleted T cells, or PBMCs came the material, which was cDNA or gDNA.

J was trimmed by 6 bases and V by 4 bases; bases with no gene match: 6. The CDR3 runs to 14 residues. Germline V CDR1 and CDR2: SGHNT, YYREEE (reference sequence). Original processing notes: From reference gene primer amplification, estimates of nucleated cell counts were derived. Data came from immunoSEQ multiplex PCR; TCRdb stores just in-frame clones and leaves some out. That table is the source of V, J and clone size, and D and trimming were worked out from the DNA. Here the sample spans approximately 99,000 clones, approximately 83% being singletons. The sample comprised peripheral blood. The chain couples TRBV5-4 to TRBJ2-2; TRBD1 matches 7 bases. This sequence originates from a woman in her seventies with acute or convalescent COVID-19. The CDR3 bases are TGTGCCAGCAGCGGGGACAGAACGGCCGGGGAGCTGTTTTTT. This encodes CASSGDRTAGELFF. The complete variable domain, with remaining parts taken from reference TRBV5-4 and TRBJ2-2, reads ETGVTQSPTHLIKTRGQQVTLRCSSQSGHNTVSWYQQALGQGPQFIFQYYREEENGRGNFPPRFSGLQFPNYSSELNVNALELDDSALYLCASSGDRTAGELFFGEGSRLTVL.